This T cell receptor beta chain was profiled in a study of CD8 T cells in ankylosing spondylitis. V lost 8 bases and J 3 bases, leaving 16 bases between the germline ends. The CDR3 spans 14 residues. TCRdb ran MiXCR on the 5' RACE reads and lists one entry per CDR3 protein. Of about 540,000 distinct CDR3 sequences in the sample, about an eighth were seen once. In this sample, this clonotype turned up a few times. Its cognate antigen is unknown. Study-wide results and caveats: One TCR beta motif, made up of roughly 8 highly homologous variants, appeared characteristic of ankylosing spondylitis blood.

Source material: blood, either unsorted or a sorted T cell fraction (not recorded which). The chain combines TRBV12-3 or TRBV12-4 with TRBJ2-5, with a weak D call TRBD2 (6 bases). This clonotype originated in a male donor with ankylosing spondylitis. The CDR3 DNA follows: TGTGCCAGCTGTGTTTCCGGGAGAAAAGAGACCCAGTACTTC. Amino acid sequence: CASCVSGRKETQYF.